This note documents a single T cell receptor beta chain sequence. Its antigen is not identified. This entry belongs to a study of Ad26.COV2.S vaccination and SARS-CoV-2 variants. Points from the study as a whole: Vaccine recipients posted higher spike-specific TCR breadth than their placebo counterparts.

Method: immunoSEQ multiplex PCR; TCRdb's copy keeps in-frame clones and lacks some. The sample carries about 390,000 clones, 92% recorded once. This CDR3 comprises 15 residues. Deletions cut 3 bases from V and 4 bases from J, with 15 bases between. The germline CDR1 and CDR2 sequences are LGHNA and YSLEER. Sample treatment: about 20 received Ad26.COV2.S at low or high dose, single or two shots; about 5 received placebo; per-sample allocation not given. Material that was analyzed had been drawn on day 63 after the first vaccine or placebo injection. It was an adult aged 18-55 years in Boston who was the donor.

The sequence derives from a person aged 18 to 65 who received the Ad26.COV2.S COVID-19 vaccine or a placebo. The chain joins TRBV4-3 to TRBJ1-1; a weak D match, TRBD1 (5 bases). The sequences come from peripheral blood, collected in a trial of Ad26.COV2.S vaccine versus placebo. The CDR3 nucleotides are TGCGCCAGCAGCCATCGGGCGGGGGGTAGCACTGAAGCTTTCTTT. It codes for CASSHRAGGSTEAFF.